These 14 T cell receptor beta chains came from one sample sequenced in a study of cytomegalovirus exposure and HLA in healthy donors. Primers included in the PCR were 60 Vbeta and 13 Jbeta primers. Measured with immunoSEQ multiplex PCR; TCRdb has only the in-frame clones, and not every one. The profile shows approximately 160,000 clones, 60% to 80% of them singletons. Sequencing was performed on PBMCs. The receptors stem from a male donor in good health and CMV-seronegative.

The chain couples TRBV7-9 to TRBJ2-3, with 8 bases matching TRBD2. V shed 4 bases and J 3 bases; nucleotides not matched to a gene: 6. Germline V gene data show CDR1 as SEHNR and CDR2 as FQNEAQ (reference sequence). The CDR3 is made up of 15 amino acids. The CDR3 nucleotides read TGTGCCAGCAGCTCCGGACTAGCTAGGACAGATACGCAGTATTTT. Amino acid sequence: CASSSGLARTDTQYF.

The chain employs TRBV7-3 and TRBJ2-7, with 14 bases that match TRBD2. This CDR3 region has 15 residues. The V and J ends lost 5 bases and 2 bases, in that order; junction bases with no gene match: 2. From germline, CDR1 is SGHTA and CDR2 FQGTGA. DNA of the CDR3: TGTGCCAGCAGCGTGGGACTAGCGGGAGCCTACGAGCAGTACTTC. Encoded protein: CASSVGLAGAYEQYF.

The chain is built from TRBV5-6 and TRBJ2-5; D might be TRBD2 (10 bases). TRBJ2-7 explains the end of the DNA better; the J call may be wrong. This CDR3 comprises 16 residues. Germline-derived CDR1 and CDR2 are SGHDT and YYEEEE. The CDR3: CASSHPGQGLAYEQYF. The CDR3 nucleotides are TGTGCCAGCAGCCACCCGGGACAGGGACTAGCGTACGAGCAGTACTTC.

V and J are TRBV18 and TRBJ2-3; possible D gene TRBD2, 5 bases. The CDR3 consists of 12 residues. V lost 2 bases and J 5 bases, leaving 5 bases between the germline ends. Per the germline V gene, CDR1 is KGHSH and CDR2 is LQKENI. This CDR3 is CASSPGRDTQYF. In DNA form, the CDR3 reads TGTGCCAGCTCACCAGGGAGAGATACGCAGTATTTT.

As DNA, the CDR3 is TGTGCCAGCAGCTTAGATGGACTAGTGGCCAATGAGCAGTTCTTC. Protein: CASSLDGLVANEQFF. The gene calls are TRBV7-2 and TRBJ2-1, with 7 bases aligning to TRBD2. J was trimmed by 6 bases and V by 1 base; bases with no gene match: 6. CDR3 length equals 15 residues. Germline lookup yields CDR1 SGHTA and CDR2 FQGNSA.

The chain couples TRBV28 to TRBJ1-5; 8 bases are a match to TRBD1. This CDR3 comprises 14 residues. The junction had 5 bases not matched to a gene; V was cut back by 3 bases and J by 7 bases. The germline V gene encodes CDR1 MDHEN and CDR2 SYDVKM. CDR3 coding DNA: TGTGCCAGCAGTTTTACAGGGGGAGGACAGCCCCAGCATTTT. Translation gives CASSFTGGGQPQHF.

The genes are TRBV2 and TRBJ1-5, with TRBD1 matching 7 bases. The CDR3 covers 16 residues. Germline assignment: CDR1 SNHLY and CDR2 FYNNEI. V dropped 7 bases and J dropped 2; count of bases not matched to a gene: 11. CDR3 in DNA: TGTGCCAGCACAGGGGGAAGAACAGGGGGCAATCAGCCCCAGCATTTT. This sequence encodes CASTGGRTGGNQPQHF.

This chain connects TRBV5-1 to TRBJ1-1; 8 bases are shared with TRBD1. The CDR3 has 15 amino acids. Germline V gives CDR1 SGHRS, CDR2 YFSETQ. The trim removed 4 bases at V and 0 bases at J, leaving 5 bases unmatched. CDR3 in DNA: TGCGCCAGCAGCCCTCCGGACAGGGTGAACACTGAAGCTTTCTTT. This gives the protein CASSPPDRVNTEAFF.

This sequence joins TRBV28 and TRBJ1-5; no firm D call. Germline V lookup: CDR1 MDHEN, CDR2 SYDVKM. V was clipped by 4 bases and J by 2 bases, with 12 bases between them. The CDR3 loop spans 15 amino acids. CDR3 nucleotide sequence: TGTGCCAGCAGTTCCGGCGGGGAGGGCAATCAGCCCCAGCATTTT. Translation: CASSSGGEGNQPQHF.

The rearrangement links TRBV29-1 to TRBJ1-5; 8 bases fit TRBD1. Germline V gene sequence: CDR1 SQVTM, CDR2 ANQGSEA. The CDR3 consists of 14 residues. V lost 3 bases, J lost 6 bases, and 7 bases stayed unmatched. In nucleotides, the CDR3 is TGCAGCGTTGACGGACAGGGAAACGGTCAGCCCCAGCATTTT. It is translated as CSVDGQGNGQPQHF.

The chain recombines TRBV2 with TRBJ2-3; D might be TRBD2 (5 bases). V was trimmed by 7 bases and J by 0 bases, leaving 11 bases between them. The CDR3 sequence is 14 residues long. Germline V lookup: CDR1 SNHLY, CDR2 FYNNEI. As DNA, the CDR3 is TGTGCCAGCAAGCGGATTTCTAGCACAGATACGCAGTATTTT. It is translated as CASKRISSTDTQYF.

This chain links TRBV7-2 with TRBJ2-7, with 8 bases lining up with TRBD1. Germline CDR1 and CDR2: SGHTA and FQGNSA. The V and J ends lost 5 bases and 5 bases, in that order; junction bases with no gene match: 11. This CDR3 is built from 15 residues. As DNA, the CDR3 is TGTGCCAGCAGCCCGGCCCCCGGACAGGGCCACGAGCAGTACTTC. Residues: CASSPAPGQGHEQYF.

The chain uses TRBV2 and TRBJ2-5; 10 bases fit TRBD2. CDR3 size: 15 residues. Germline values: CDR1 SNHLY, CDR2 FYNNEI. With 4 bases clipped from V and 0 bases from J, the junction kept 2 bases outside the gene matches. The CDR3: CASSASGGYQETQYF. In DNA, the CDR3 is TGTGCCAGCAGTGCTAGCGGGGGCTACCAAGAGACCCAGTACTTC.

The J gene is TRBJ2-7, the V gene TRBV5-1; the match to TRBD1 covers 7 bases. Germline assignment: CDR1 SGHRS and CDR2 YFSETQ. J lost 3 bases, V lost 0 bases, and 3 bases had no gene match. The CDR3 contains 14 residues. The CDR3 nucleotides are TGCGCCAGCAGCTTGGACAGGGGAGTCTACGAGCAGTACTTC. Its protein is CASSLDRGVYEQYF. Looking up the rest from reference TRBV5-1 and TRBJ2-7 gives the full variable domain: KAGVTQTPRYLIKTRGQQVTLSCSPISGHRSVSWYQQTPGQGLQFLFEYFSETQRNKGNFPGRFSGRQFSNSRSEMNVSTLELGDSALYLCASSLDRGVYEQYFGPGTRLTVT.